The clone carrying this T cell receptor beta chain was observed a handful of times. The data were taken from a study of T cells after yellow fever vaccination. The V and J ends lost 6 bases and 5 bases, in that order; junction bases with no gene match: 10. Germline lookup yields CDR1 MDHEN and CDR2 SYDVKM. The CDR3 is 15 residues long. TCRdb reprocessed the 5' RACE reads with MiXCR, giving one entry per CDR3 protein. The top ten hold roughly a sixth of the sample, which has hundreds of thousands of distinct CDR3 sequences, around 20% seen once. The chain uses TRBV28 and TRBJ2-5; 9 nucleotides match TRBD2. The input for sequencing was PBMCs, taken before the yellow fever booster vaccination. The source is a young man who received the YFV17D yellow fever vaccine. In nucleotides, the CDR3 is TGTGCCAGCAGCGACGCCCTAGCGGGGTCTGAGACCCAGTACTTC. Translated, it gives CASSDALAGSETQYF.